This is a list of T cell receptor beta chains from one sample in a study of T-cell reconstitution after alpha-beta-depleted transplantation in children. TCRdb itself ran the PCR reads through MiXCR, one entry per CDR3 protein. The repertoire consists of hundreds of thousands of distinct CDR3 sequences, with 18% occurring once and the leading ten covering 2.5% to 4%. Sequenced material: PBMCs from the stem cell graft donor, taken from the stem cell graft. The origin of the receptors is a human donor who donated a stem cell graft to a child with acute lymphoblastic leukemia. Both conserved end residues are part of each CDR3. The D gene is left open where the match is weak. The size field is filled for only some rows; it gives once, few, many or a size class.

J gene,V gene,D gene,clone size,CDR3 DNA,CDR3 protein
TRBJ2-5,TRBV12-3/TRBV12-4,.,.,TGTGCCAGCGGTCCGGGGCGGGAGACCCAGTACTTC,CASGPGRETQYF
TRBJ2-7,TRBV5-1,.,.,TGCGCCAGCAGCTGGGACGGAGACGAGCAGTACTTC,CASSWDGDEQYF
TRBJ2-6,TRBV5-1,.,.,TGCGCCAGCAGTTACAGTAGTTCTGGGGCCAACGTCCTGACTTTC,CASSYSSSGANVLTF
TRBJ1-4,TRBV15,.,few,TGTGCCACCAGCAGGGACACTAATGAAAGGGTGTTTTTT,CATSRDTNERVFF
TRBJ1-5,TRBV12-3/TRBV12-4,.,.,TGTGCCAGCAGCTCCGAACTGATTGAGAGCAATCAGCCCCAGCATTTT,CASSSELIESNQPQHF
TRBJ2-1,TRBV2,TRBD2,.,TGTGCCAGCAGCCAATTATCGGCGATAGCGGGAGCCGAGTGGGTCTTC,CASSQLSAIAGAEWVF
TRBJ2-2,TRBV20-1,.,.,TGCAGTGCTAGTTCTAACCCGAACACCGGGGAGCTGTTTTTT,CSASSNPNTGELFF
TRBJ2-5,TRBV6-5,.,.,TGTGCCAGCAGTTACCCCAGCGGCGAAGAGACCCAGTACTTC,CASSYPSGEETQYF
TRBJ2-3,TRBV9,.,once,TGTGCCAGCAGCGACGCGACCGCGAATACAGATACGCAGTATTTT,CASSDATANTDTQYF
TRBJ1-5,TRBV21-1,.,few,TGTGCCAGCAGCAAAGAGAGGGGACAGCCACCGGGCAATCAGCCCCAGCATTTT,CASSKERGQPPGNQPQHF
TRBJ1-3,TRBV15,.,few,TGTGCCACCGCAGGGACCTCTGGAAACACCATATATTTT,CATAGTSGNTIYF
TRBJ2-7,TRBV5-1,.,.,TGCGCCAGCAGCTTGGGAGGAAGCGGGCCCCCCTACGAGCAGTACTTC,CASSLGGSGPPYEQYF
TRBJ2-7,TRBV7-9,TRBD2,.,TGTGCCAGCAGCGGACTAGGCAAAAGCTCCTACGAGCAGTACTTC,CASSGLGKSSYEQYF
TRBJ2-3,TRBV19,.,.,TGTGCCAGTAGTACCCGGACCTACGTAAGCACAGATACGCAGTATTTT,CASSTRTYVSTDTQYF
TRBJ2-7,TRBV25-1,.,.,TGTGCCGAGGTAAACTACGAGCAGTACTTC,CAEVNYEQYF
TRBJ2-7,TRBV5-5,.,.,TGTGCCAGCAGCTTGGCGGGTGGATCCCTCGAGCAGTACTTC,CASSLAGGSLEQYF
TRBJ2-1,TRBV12-3/TRBV12-4,TRBD2,.,TGTGCCAGCAGTTTTTGGCGGGAGAGGGATGAGCAGTTCTTC,CASSFWRERDEQFF
TRBJ1-1,TRBV29-1,.,.,TGCAGCGTTGTCGGCAGGGGTATGAACACTGAAGCTTTCTTT,CSVVGRGMNTEAFF
TRBJ1-1,TRBV7-9,.,many,TGTGCCAGCAGCCCGACAGCGAACACTGAAGCTTTCTTT,CASSPTANTEAFF
TRBJ2-3,TRBV6-1,.,.,TGTGCCAGCCGAGACGGAGGAACCCCAGATACGCAGTATTTT,CASRDGGTPDTQYF
TRBJ2-5,TRBV3-1,.,few,TGTGCCAGCAGCCCACCCCTTGGACCAATCCAAGAGACCCAGTACTTC,CASSPPLGPIQETQYF
TRBJ2-1,TRBV5-8,.,.,TGTGCCAGCAGCTTGTATACCATCGCCTCCTACAGTGAGCAGTTCTTC,CASSLYTIASYSEQFF
TRBJ2-4,TRBV24-1,TRBD1,.,TGTGCCACCAGTGAAGCGGGACAGGGGGCCAAAAACATTCAGTACTTC,CATSEAGQGAKNIQYF
TRBJ2-5,TRBV7-3,TRBD2,once,TGTGCCAGCAGCTTTGCGGGAGCTCGGGAGACCCAGTACTTC,CASSFAGARETQYF
TRBJ2-7,TRBV27,TRBD2,few,TGTGCCAGCAGTTTCCCGGTAGCGGGAACACCCTACGAGCAGTACTTC,CASSFPVAGTPYEQYF
TRBJ1-2,TRBV29-1,.,few,TGCAGCGCTGAGCAGGCCCCAAACTATGGCTACACCTTC,CSAEQAPNYGYTF
TRBJ2-7,TRBV20-1,.,few,TGCAGTGCTAGAGACCCGTACGGGACCACGGGAGCCTACGAGCAGTACTTC,CSARDPYGTTGAYEQYF
TRBJ1-4,TRBV4-1,.,.,TGCGCCAGCAGCCGGGCAGGACAGATTAATGAAAAACTGTTTTTT,CASSRAGQINEKLFF
TRBJ1-4,TRBV14,.,few,TGTGCCAGCAGCCTCCTGAAGGGGGTTGGTGAAAAACTGTTTTTT,CASSLLKGVGEKLFF
TRBJ2-5,TRBV19,TRBD1,few,TGTGCCAGTAGTATGAAAACAGGGGGTTTGGAGACCCAGTACTTC,CASSMKTGGLETQYF
TRBJ2-1,TRBV10-3,.,many,TGTGCCATCAGTGCCGGGATGTCACCCTACAATGAGCAGTTCTTC,CAISAGMSPYNEQFF
TRBJ2-2,TRBV4-1,TRBD2,.,TGCGCCAGCAGCCAGATTCCCGCTAGCGGGAGCGCCGGGGAGCTGTTTTTT,CASSQIPASGSAGELFF
TRBJ1-1,TRBV5-1,.,.,TGCGCCAGCAGCTTAGGGGGAGGGATCACGAACACTGAAGCTTTCTTT,CASSLGGGITNTEAFF
TRBJ2-1,TRBV20-1,TRBD2,few,TGCAGTGCTAGCGCTAGCGGGAGGGCCAATGAGCAGTTCTTC,CSASASGRANEQFF
TRBJ2-7,TRBV12-3/TRBV12-4,TRBD2,few,TGTGCCAGCAGTTTCAGGGCTAGCGGGAGCCACGAGCAGTACTTC,CASSFRASGSHEQYF
TRBJ2-3,TRBV11-2,.,few,TGTGCCAGCAGCGACAGTTTTACAGATACGCAGTATTTT,CASSDSFTDTQYF
TRBJ1-5,TRBV27,.,.,TGTGCCAGCAGACGCATGGGGGGGGATCAGCCCCAGCATTTT,CASRRMGGDQPQHF
TRBJ1-1,TRBV12-3/TRBV12-4,.,few,TGTGCCAGCAGTTTTTCGACAGCTAAGAACACTGAAGCTTTCTTT,CASSFSTAKNTEAFF
TRBJ1-6,TRBV7-8,.,.,TGTGCCAGCAGCTTTGAGGAAGGGCGGTATTCACCCCTCCACTTT,CASSFEEGRYSPLHF
TRBJ2-7,TRBV3-1,.,.,TGTGCCAGCAGCCAAGGGGACCGGGGGCAGTACTTC,CASSQGDRGQYF
TRBJ2-4,TRBV7-8,TRBD2,few,TGTGCCAGCAGCTTAATCCTGGCAGGGAGGGAAAACATTCAGTACTTC,CASSLILAGRENIQYF
TRBJ2-7,TRBV29-1,.,few,TGCAGCGTTGAGACAGGGGAGGGGGGCTCCTACGAGCAGTACTTC,CSVETGEGGSYEQYF
TRBJ2-1,TRBV11-2,.,.,TGTGCCAGCAGCTTATTTCCGGAACCCAATGAGCAGTTCTTC,CASSLFPEPNEQFF
TRBJ2-7,TRBV5-1,.,once,TGCGCCAGCAGCTTGGGACAATTCGGGTACGAGCAGTACTTC,CASSLGQFGYEQYF
TRBJ1-1,TRBV5-1,.,.,TGCGCCAGCAGCCCGGGGGGGTTAGTGGGCACTGAAGCTTTCTTT,CASSPGGLVGTEAFF
TRBJ1-1,TRBV20-1,.,.,TGCAGTGCGCGGAGAGGAGGGGAGAGCACTGAAGCTTTCTTT,CSARRGGESTEAFF
TRBJ1-1,TRBV5-6,.,.,TGTGCCAGCAGGTTAAGCAGAAGTTTCCCTGAAGCTTTCTTT,CASRLSRSFPEAFF
TRBJ2-3,TRBV7-9,.,.,TGTGCCAGCAGCTTATTAGGGGTCGACGATACGCAGTATTTT,CASSLLGVDDTQYF
TRBJ2-1,TRBV9,TRBD2,.,TGTGCCAGCAGCCCCGCGGGGGGACTAGCTCTTGCGCAGTTCTTC,CASSPAGGLALAQFF
TRBJ2-3,TRBV11-2,.,.,TGTGCCAGCAGCCCTGCTGGGGTTGGGACTAGCACAGATACGCAGTATTTT,CASSPAGVGTSTDTQYF
TRBJ2-5,TRBV12-3/TRBV12-4,.,few,TGTGCCAGCAGTTTTGGGGTTACCCTACAAGAGACCCAGTACTTC,CASSFGVTLQETQYF
TRBJ2-1,TRBV2,TRBD2,few,TGTGCCAGCTGCCATGCTCTGACTAGCGGGAGAAGCTCCTACAATGAGCAGTTCTTC,CASCHALTSGRSSYNEQFF
TRBJ2-6,TRBV9,TRBD2,.,TGTGCCAGCACCTCAACCGGGGGGTTAGTTCCCAGCTCTGGGGCCAACGTCCTGACTTTC,CASTSTGGLVPSSGANVLTF
TRBJ2-3,TRBV6-1,.,.,TGTGCCAGCAGCCCCACACGGGGCACAGATACGCAGTATTTT,CASSPTRGTDTQYF
TRBJ2-1,TRBV9,.,.,TGTGCCAGCAGCGTAGTGGGGCAGCTGGGGCGGCATGGTGAGCAGTTCTTC,CASSVVGQLGRHGEQFF
TRBJ2-5,TRBV7-2,.,few,TGTGCCAGCACCACATTCAACGCAGAGACCCAGTACTTC,CASTTFNAETQYF
TRBJ2-1,TRBV9,.,few,TGTGCCAGCAGCGTAGGCCCGGGGGCCTACAATGAGCAGTTCTTC,CASSVGPGAYNEQFF
TRBJ2-7,TRBV30,.,.,TGTGCCTGCCACGAAGTCGGGGTTCCCTCCTACGAGCAGTACTTC,CACHEVGVPSYEQYF
TRBJ2-7,TRBV9,.,few,TGTGCCAGCAGCCCCCATGGATACTACGAGCAGTACTTC,CASSPHGYYEQYF